The 7 T cell receptor beta chains below were found in one sample sequenced in a study of beta chain features in type 1 diabetes. Since all of the isolated RNA was reverse transcribed, expressed TCRB transcripts were what got sequenced. Some clones are missing from TCRdb's copy, which holds only in-frame ones; the method was immunoSEQ multiplex PCR. The repertoire holds some 150,000 clones, with about 44% as singletons. Sequenced: Tregs from blood. The receptor source for this set is a man between 18 and 29 years old in good health.

The rearrangement links TRBV6-5 to TRBJ2-3; D is uncertain. V was shortened by 0 bases and J by 6 bases, with 10 bases between the two germline ends. There are 14 residues in the CDR3. Per the germline V gene, CDR1 is MNHEY and CDR2 is SVGAGI. The CDR3 nucleotides are TGTGCCAGCAGTTACTCGTGGAGTGAGGATACGCAGTATTTT. Translating it yields CASSYSWSEDTQYF.

This clone was detected a few times. The chain combines TRBV4-2 with TRBJ2-6; 10 positions match TRBD1. V lost 1 base to trimming and J lost 2 bases; unmatched junction nucleotides: 8. The V gene's germline CDR1 is LGHNA and CDR2 YNFKEQ. The CDR3 is 19 residues long. The CDR3 nucleotides read TGTGCCAGCAGCCAAGGAGCCGGGACAGGGGTCGCTGGGGCCAACGTCCTGACTTTC. The encoded protein is CASSQGAGTGVAGANVLTF.

This clone showed up just a few times. V usage is TRBV30 and J usage is TRBJ2-7; D remains unclear. The CDR3 is 15 amino acids. V gave up 0 bases and J gave up 1 base, with 13 bases separating them. The germline gives CDR1 GTSNPN, CDR2 SVGIG (reference sequence). CDR3 residues: CAWSVLRIRSYEQYF. CDR3 nucleotides: TGTGCCTGGAGTGTACTTCGTATTCGGTCCTACGAGCAGTACTTC.

This clone was counted only a few times. V gene TRBV7-2 combines with J gene TRBJ1-1, with 7 bases matching TRBD1. V dropped 4 bases and J dropped 0; count of bases not matched to a gene: 5. This CDR3 spans 15 amino acids. Germline V gene lookup returns CDR1 SGHTA and CDR2 FQGNSA. The DNA for the CDR3 is TGTGCCAGCAGCTCAGGGACAGCCATGAACACTGAAGCTTTCTTT. It is translated as CASSSGTAMNTEAFF. The full variable domain, its missing parts supplied by reference TRBV7-2 and TRBJ1-1, is GAGVSQSPSNKVTEKGKDVELRCDPISGHTALYWYRQSLGQGLEFLIYFQGNSAPDKSGLPSDRFSAERTGGSVSTLTIQRTQQEDSAVYLCASSSGTAMNTEAFFGQGTRLTVV.

The chain links TRBV7-2 to TRBJ2-7, with D perhaps TRBD1 (5 bases). The CDR3 spans 12 residues. Germline assignment: CDR1 SGHTA and CDR2 FQGNSA. Between the trimmed V and J ends, which lost 5 bases and 3 bases, there was a span of 8 bases. CDR3 loop: CASSNQGYEQYF. The CDR3 nucleotides are TGTGCCAGCAGCAACCAGGGCTACGAGCAGTACTTC.

The sample holds one count of this clone. This sequence joins TRBV6-6 and TRBJ2-2; 11 nucleotides line up with TRBD2. The CDR3 extends over 16 amino acids. Losses at the gene ends were 6 bases for V and 0 bases for J; bases not matched to a gene: 3. Germline CDR1 reads MNHNY; CDR2 reads SVGAGI (reference sequence). CDR3 amino acids: CASSRTSGPNTGELFF. For the CDR3, the DNA is TGTGCCAGCAGCCGGACTAGCGGGCCGAACACCGGGGAGCTGTTTTTT.

This chain joins TRBV5-1 and TRBJ2-6; D may be TRBD1 (6 bases). Trimming left V 4 bases short and J 2 bases short, with 10 bases between. Germline V gives CDR1 SGHRS, CDR2 YFSETQ. The CDR3 has 15 amino acids. DNA for the CDR3: TGCGCCAGCAGCGTCGGGACAACTGGGGCCAACGTCCTGACTTTC. This translates into CASSVGTTGANVLTF.